Described below is a single TCR beta chain sequence and its context. Treatment indicated: oral pan-JAK inhibitor, 5-10 mg twice daily. The CDR3 covers 16 residues. Germline V gives CDR1 LNHNV, CDR2 YYDKDF (reference sequence). Trimming took 1 base from V and 4 from J, leaving 15 bases between them. This sample is part of a study of CD8+ T cells in alopecia areata. In each case, RNA was isolated and then reverse transcribed into cDNA as the sequencing template. Clones were sequenced by immunoSEQ multiplex PCR, and TCRdb holds only the in-frame ones, with some missing. The sample has approximately 140,000 clones; approximately 90% are singletons.

This clonotype was sampled from a human donor with alopecia areata. Sequencing used CD8+ T cells sorted from blood, obtained at week 4, from a patient treated with tofacitinib. This chain uses TRBV15 with TRBJ2-3, with D possibly being TRBD1 (6 bases). The CDR3 DNA reads as TGTGCCACCAGCAGAGTTCCAGGGGATCGGCCAGATACGCAGTATTTT. Its translation is CATSRVPGDRPDTQYF.